Here is one T cell receptor (beta chain) with its context. Some clones are missing from TCRdb's copy, which holds only in-frame ones; the method was immunoSEQ multiplex PCR. The data show about 73,000 clones, around 93% seen once. This sample was taken from a study of technical replicates of blood from several donors. Losses at the gene ends were 5 bases for V and 3 bases for J; bases not matched to a gene: 17. Germline CDR1 reads MDHEN; CDR2 reads SYDVKM. This CDR3 is 19 amino acids long. The source of this sequence is a human donor in good health. The sequenced material came from T cells isolated from PBMCs. The rearrangement joins TRBV28 to TRBJ1-5; 9 positions match TRBD1. This chain's CDR3 is CASSNIGWTGATINQPQHF. CDR3 bases: TGTGCCAGCAGTAATATAGGGTGGACAGGGGCCACGATCAATCAGCCCCAGCATTTT.